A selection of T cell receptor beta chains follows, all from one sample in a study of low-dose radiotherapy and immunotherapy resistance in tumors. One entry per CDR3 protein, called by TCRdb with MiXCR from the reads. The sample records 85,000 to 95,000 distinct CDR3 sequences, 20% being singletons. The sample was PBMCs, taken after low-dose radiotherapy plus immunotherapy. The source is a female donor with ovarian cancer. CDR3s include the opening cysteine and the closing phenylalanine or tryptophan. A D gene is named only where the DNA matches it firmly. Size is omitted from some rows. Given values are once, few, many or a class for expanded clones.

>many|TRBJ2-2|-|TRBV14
CASSELLLGVANTGELFF
TGTGCCAGCAGCGAACTCCTGCTCGGGGTGGCGAACACCGGGGAGCTGTTTTTT
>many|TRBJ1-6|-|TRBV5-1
CASSTTGNSPLHF
TGCGCCAGCAGTACCACAGGGAATTCACCCCTCCACTTT
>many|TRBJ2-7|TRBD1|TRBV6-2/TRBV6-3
CASNRDRGPYEQYF
TGTGCCAGCAACCGGGACAGGGGCCCCTACGAGCAGTACTTC
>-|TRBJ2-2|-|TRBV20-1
CSAREGGAGNTGELFF
TGCAGTGCTAGAGAAGGGGGAGCGGGGAACACCGGGGAGCTGTTTTTT
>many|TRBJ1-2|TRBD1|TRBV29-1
CSVGTANYGYTF
TGCAGCGTAGGGACAGCCAACTATGGCTACACCTTC
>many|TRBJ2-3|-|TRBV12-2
CASRSPPVGGGVDTQYF
TGTGCAAGTCGCTCCCCCCCAGTGGGGGGCGGGGTCGATACGCAGTATTTT
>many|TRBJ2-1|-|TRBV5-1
CASSIGQKSSYNEQFF
TGCGCCAGCAGCATTGGACAGAAAAGCTCCTACAATGAGCAGTTCTTC
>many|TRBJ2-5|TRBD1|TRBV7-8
CASQGVGYETQYF
TGTGCCAGCCAGGGGGTCGGGTACGAGACCCAGTACTTC
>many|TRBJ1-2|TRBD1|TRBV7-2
CASSFFQGADYGYTF
TGTGCCAGCAGCTTTTTTCAGGGGGCGGATTATGGCTACACCTTC
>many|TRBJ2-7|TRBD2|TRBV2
CASSPGGLAGYEQYF
TGTGCCAGCAGTCCAGGGGGACTAGCGGGCTACGAGCAGTACTTC
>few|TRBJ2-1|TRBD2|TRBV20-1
CSAHERGYSNEQFF
TGCAGTGCCCACGAGCGGGGTTACTCCAATGAGCAGTTCTTC
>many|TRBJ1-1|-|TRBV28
CAINSQGLGTEAFF
TGTGCCATCAACTCACAGGGACTAGGGACTGAAGCTTTCTTT
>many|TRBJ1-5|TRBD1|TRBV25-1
CASSPRTGGLSNQPQHF
TGTGCCAGCAGTCCGAGGACAGGGGGCCTTTCAAATCAGCCCCAGCATTTT
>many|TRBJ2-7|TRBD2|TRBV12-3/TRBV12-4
CASSPSGSGYEQYF
TGTGCCAGCAGCCCTAGCGGGAGTGGTTACGAGCAGTACTTC
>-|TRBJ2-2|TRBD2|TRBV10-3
CAISDATSGINTGELFF
TGTGCCATCAGTGATGCGACTAGCGGGATAAACACCGGGGAGCTGTTTTTT
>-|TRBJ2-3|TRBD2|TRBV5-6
CASSLDRTSGVSSTDTQYF
TGTGCCAGCAGCTTAGACCGGACTAGCGGGGTATCTAGCACAGATACGCAGTATTTT
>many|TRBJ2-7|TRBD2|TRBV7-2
CASRFPGRGSYEQYF
TGTGCCAGCAGATTCCCCGGGAGGGGGTCCTACGAGCAGTACTTC
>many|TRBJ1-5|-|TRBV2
CASSSGYDNQPQHF
TGTGCCAGCAGTTCAGGGTACGACAATCAGCCCCAGCATTTT
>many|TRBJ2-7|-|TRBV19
CASSDIASYEQYF
TGTGCCAGTAGTGACATAGCCTCCTACGAGCAGTACTTC
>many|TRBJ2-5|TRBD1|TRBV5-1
CASSTTGGSRETQYF
TGCGCCAGCAGCACGACAGGGGGTTCACGGGAGACCCAGTACTTC
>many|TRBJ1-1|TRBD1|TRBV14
CASSRDRGHTEAFF
TGTGCCAGCAGCCGGGACAGGGGGCACACTGAAGCTTTCTTT
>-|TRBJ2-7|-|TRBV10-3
CAISDQAGFYEQYF
TGTGCCATCAGTGACCAGGCAGGGTTCTACGAGCAGTACTTC
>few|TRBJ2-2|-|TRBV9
CASSVENPFPGELFF
TGTGCCAGCAGCGTAGAGAACCCGTTCCCCGGGGAGCTGTTTTTT